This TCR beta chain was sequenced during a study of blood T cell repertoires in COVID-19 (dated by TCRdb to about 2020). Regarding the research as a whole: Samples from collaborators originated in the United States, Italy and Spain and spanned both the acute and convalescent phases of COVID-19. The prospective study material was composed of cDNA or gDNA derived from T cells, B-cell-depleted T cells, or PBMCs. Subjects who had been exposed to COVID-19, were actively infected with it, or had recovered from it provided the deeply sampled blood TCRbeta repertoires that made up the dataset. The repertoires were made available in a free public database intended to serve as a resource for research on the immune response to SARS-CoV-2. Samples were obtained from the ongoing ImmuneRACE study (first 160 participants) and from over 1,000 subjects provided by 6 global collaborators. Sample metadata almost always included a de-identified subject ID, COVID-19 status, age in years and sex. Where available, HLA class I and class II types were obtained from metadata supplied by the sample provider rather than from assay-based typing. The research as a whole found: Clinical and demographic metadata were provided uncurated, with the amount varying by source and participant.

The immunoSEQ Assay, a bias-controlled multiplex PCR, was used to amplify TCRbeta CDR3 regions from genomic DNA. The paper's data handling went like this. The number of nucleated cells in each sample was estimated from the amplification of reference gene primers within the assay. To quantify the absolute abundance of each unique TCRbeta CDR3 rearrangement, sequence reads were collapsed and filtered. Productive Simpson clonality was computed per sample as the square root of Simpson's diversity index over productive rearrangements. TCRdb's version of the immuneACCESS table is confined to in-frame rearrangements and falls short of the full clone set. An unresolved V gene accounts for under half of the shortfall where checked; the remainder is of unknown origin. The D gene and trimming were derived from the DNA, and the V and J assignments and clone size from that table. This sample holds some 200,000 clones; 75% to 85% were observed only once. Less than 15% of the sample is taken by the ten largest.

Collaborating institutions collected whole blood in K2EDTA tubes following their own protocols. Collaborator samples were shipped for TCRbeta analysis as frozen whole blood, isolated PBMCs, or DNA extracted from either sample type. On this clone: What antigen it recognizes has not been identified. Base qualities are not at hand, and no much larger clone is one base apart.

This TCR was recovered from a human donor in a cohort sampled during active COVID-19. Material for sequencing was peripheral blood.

The nucleotide sequence is TGTGCCAGTAGTCCCCGGGACATGAGTGGGGAGACCCAGTACTTC. Translated, it gives CASSPRDMSGETQYF. The V and J genes are TRBV19 and TRBJ2-5; possibly the D gene is TRBD1, per 6 matching bases. The V end loses 5 bases and the J end loses 5 bases, and a stretch of 18 bases separates them. The CDR3, cysteine through phenylalanine, is 15 amino acids long. Just CDR3 DNA is preserved here, 45 bases in frame from base 1. From the germline V gene (reference sequence), CDR1 is LNHDA and CDR2 is SQIVND.